This T cell receptor (beta chain) came from a study of T cell responses to AZD1222 COVID-19 vaccine. Study-level information: It was second doses at about 4 or about 12 weeks that were pooled.

Clones were read by immunoSEQ multiplex PCR, and TCRdb kept only the in-frame ones, dropping some. The sample gives 95,000 or so clones, about 89% of which show up once; about 3.7% is in the top ten. General study results and limits: Of spike-specific TCRs, nearly half reportedly target regions left unmutated in variants. Most donors were white British, females outnumbered males, and clonal diversity was possibly underestimated.

As for this clone: No antigen is known for it.

Trimming removed 1 base at V and 12 bases at J, with 13 bases between. Germline CDR1 reads SGHTA; CDR2 reads FQGTGA. The CDR3 runs 14 residues. The sample consisted of peripheral blood, taken on day 0 of AZD1222 vaccination. J is TRBJ2-6 and V is TRBV7-3; TRBD2 is a possible D gene (6 bases). This TCR was recovered from an adult in good health. The CDR3 here is CASSLNSGAPVLTF. The CDR3 bases are TGTGCCAGCAGCTTAAATAGCGGAGCCCCCGTCCTGACTTTC.